This T cell receptor (beta chain) was sequenced for a study of long-term antiretroviral therapy in people with HIV. The cryopreserved samples used held 1-10 million PBMC prior to extraction of DNA. Researchers ran immunoSEQ v3.0 at survey level. Per-sample targets for sequencing were about 35,000-50,000 T-cell genomes. Assay: immunoSEQ multiplex PCR; the TCRdb copy retains only in-frame clones and omits some. The table includes some 25,000 clones, 80% to 90% detected once. V lost 1 base and J lost 3, with 1 base in between. Germline CDR1 and CDR2: SGHAT and FQNNGV. The CDR3 consists of 13 residues. On this clone: Antigen unknown.

Study conclusions and caveats: No data were available on ART adherence, viral resistance or therapy changes.

The sequencing used unsorted PBMCs, collected 1.2 years after starting antiretroviral therapy. The genes are TRBV11-2 and TRBJ2-6, with D unclear. The TCR comes from a man aged 50 or older with HIV. The CDR3 sequence is CASSLVGANVLTF. In DNA, the CDR3 is TGTGCCAGCAGCTTAGTTGGGGCCAACGTCCTGACTTTC.